This T cell receptor beta chain is from a study of blood T cell repertoires in COVID-19. Overall study context: Specimens from acute and convalescent COVID-19 originated in the United States, Italy and Spain. The analysed material was cDNA or gDNA that came from T cells, B-cell-depleted T cells, or PBMCs.

V was pared by 4 bases and J by 7 bases, with 13 bases between. The CDR3 covers 13 residues. Germline values: CDR1 MNHEY, CDR2 SVGAGI. Original processing methods: It was from reference gene primer amplification that nucleated cell counts were estimated. Using immunoSEQ multiplex PCR, the repertoire was profiled, and TCRdb retains in-frame clones only, with some absent. V and J calls and clone size are as listed in that table; D and trimming were resolved from the DNA. The table includes 100,000 to 150,000 clones, over 80% detected once. The sequenced material came from peripheral blood. The sequence derives from a man aged 40-49 years with active or convalescent COVID-19. This sequence joins TRBV6-5 and TRBJ1-2; D remains ambiguous. CDR3 DNA sequence: TGTGCCAGCAGTTCCCGGGGAAATTCTGGCTACACCTTC. Protein product: CASSSRGNSGYTF.